This TCR beta chain was obtained from a study of shared clonotypes between healthy human individuals. Study results and limitations: Approximately 5.4% of naive CD4 clonotypes were common to several donors.

The CDR3 loop spans 16 amino acids. V lost 0 bases, J lost 3 bases, and 15 bases lay in between. CDR1 is SGHRS, CDR2 YFSETQ, per germline. Assay: immunoSEQ multiplex PCR; the TCRdb copy retains only in-frame clones and omits some. Among some 2,500,000 clones listed, 93% were seen once. Turning to this clone: Its antigen is unknown.

This TCR was recovered from a man aged 18 to 30 in good health. Some clones in this sample may be carry-over from other donors' samples. Sequenced material: naive CD4+ T cells from PBMCs. The sample's subset: CD45RA+ positively selected. The chain links TRBV5-1 to TRBJ2-5; a possible D gene is TRBD2 (6 bases). DNA for the CDR3: TGCGCCAGCAGCTTGGAGCGGGCTAGCGCAGAAGAGACCCAGTACTTC. Protein: CASSLERASAEETQYF.